One and the same sample provided the 14 T cell receptor beta chains below, sequenced in a study of vaccination and CD4 T cells after COVID-19. Treatment meaning: roughly 10-day PBMC culture with coronavirus spike peptide pools or control peptides (ViraFEST assay). These receptors lack a known antigen. An Oncomine TCR Beta short-read assay was used to sequence the DNA from cultured CD4+ T cells. TCRdb ran MiXCR on the PCR reads and lists one entry per CDR3 protein. The repertoire includes 13,000 to 15,000 distinct CDR3 sequences, roughly 50% of them detected once, and roughly a quarter sits in the top ten. The sample in question was cultured CD4+ T cells from blood, obtained after SARS-CoV-2 vaccination. These receptors all come from a human donor with COVID-19.

This clonotype was observed once. The rearrangement links TRBV20-1 to TRBJ2-5, with TRBD2 as a possible D gene (5 bases). V was shortened by 3 bases and J by 5 bases, with 16 bases between the two germline ends. This CDR3 region has 14 residues. Germline CDR1 is DFQATT and CDR2 is SNEGSKA (reference sequence). CDR3 amino acids: CSARDDLARETQYF. CDR3 coding DNA: TGCAGTGCTAGGGATGACTTAGCGAGGGAGACCCAGTACTTC.

This clonotype was seen just once. This sequence joins TRBV20-1 and TRBJ1-1; weak D call: TRBD1 (6 bases). Germline V gene lookup returns CDR1 DFQATT and CDR2 SNEGSKA (reference sequence). CDR3 size: 15 residues. Trimming left V 8 bases short and J 4 bases short, with 23 bases between. The CDR3 here is CSLKGGVGGRTEAFF. The CDR3 DNA reads as TGCAGTTTAAAGGGGGGTGTGGGGGGCCGCACTGAAGCTTTCTTT.

V usage is TRBV6-2 or TRBV6-3 and J usage is TRBJ2-7; TRBD1 matches at 7 bases. Per the germline V gene, CDR1 is MNHEY and CDR2 is SVGEGT. The CDR3 is made up of 12 amino acids. With 6 bases clipped from V and 4 bases from J, the junction kept 3 bases outside the gene matches. The CDR3 protein is CASSPRGYEQYF. CDR3 coding DNA: TGTGCCAGCAGCCCCAGGGGGTACGAGCAGTACTTC.

In this sample, this clonotype turned up once. V is TRBV28 and J is TRBJ1-2, with D perhaps TRBD1 (5 bases). Between the trimmed V and J ends, which lost 3 bases and 4 bases, there was a span of 12 bases. Germline CDR1 and CDR2: MDHEN and SYDVKM. This CDR3 comprises 14 residues. Here the CDR3 DNA reads TGTGCCAGCAGTTTCGGGACTATAGGCTATGGCTACACCTTC. It specifies CASSFGTIGYGYTF.

This clonotype was detected only a few times. V and J are TRBV11-3 and TRBJ2-3; TRBD2 matches at 9 bases. The CDR3 loop spans 17 amino acids. V shed 1 base, J shed 1 base, and the junction held 6 bases outside the gene matches. Germline CDR1 is SGHNT and CDR2 is YENEEA. This CDR3 is CASSLGRAGGGTDTQYF. The CDR3 DNA sequence: TGTGCCAGCAGCTTAGGAAGAGCGGGGGGTGGCACAGATACGCAGTATTTT.

This sequence joins TRBV7-9 and TRBJ2-3, with D unresolved. Germline values: CDR1 SEHNR, CDR2 FQNEAQ (reference sequence). The CDR3 covers 12 residues. V was trimmed by 5 bases and J by 4 bases, leaving 7 bases between them. The CDR3 loop reads CASSPQSDTQYF. The DNA of the CDR3 is TGTGCCAGCAGCCCTCAGTCAGATACGCAGTATTTT.

This chain uses TRBV25-1 with TRBJ2-7, with D maybe TRBD1 (5 bases). The CDR3 is 13 residues long. Germline CDR1 is MGHDK and CDR2 is SYGVNS. Trimming left V 6 bases short and J 5 bases short, with 14 bases between. The CDR3 nucleotides are TGTGCCAGCAGCCGACCCCCAGGGAACGAGCAGTACTTC. Its protein is CASSRPPGNEQYF.

This chain joins TRBV5-5 and TRBJ2-3, with a weak D call TRBD2 (7 bases). The V end lost 4 bases, the J end lost 2 bases, and 11 bases lay between the germline ends. Germline assignment: CDR1 SGHKS and CDR2 YYEKEE (reference sequence). CDR3 length equals 14 residues. DNA of the CDR3: TGTGCCAGCAGCAGGGGGGGAGACACAGATACGCAGTATTTT. It codes for CASSRGGDTDTQYF.

This clonotype was counted once. This chain joins TRBV5-4 and TRBJ2-2; 9 bases line up with TRBD1. Unmatched junction bases numbered 17, after V lost 4 bases and J lost 7 bases. Per germline, CDR1 SGHNT and CDR2 YYREEE (reference sequence). CDR3 length: 18 residues. In nucleotides, the CDR3 is TGTGCCAGCAGCAGGACCGGGACAGGGAGTTTTACAGGCGGGGAGCTGTTTTTT. Protein sequence: CASSRTGTGSFTGGELFF.

This clonotype was seen once. The chain joins TRBV20-1 to TRBJ2-3; D unclear. The germline CDR1 and CDR2 sequences are DFQATT and SNEGSKA (reference sequence). Trimming cost V 5 bases and J 1 base, with 10 bases left between them. This CDR3 is 13 amino acids long. As DNA, the CDR3 is TGCAGTGCTCCCCCGATTGGCACAGATACGCAGTATTTT. This gives the protein CSAPPIGTDTQYF.

This clonotype was seen more than once but under ten times. The V call is TRBV20-1, the J call TRBJ1-2, with D hard to call. This CDR3 has 10 residues. In germline, CDR1 is DFQATT, CDR2 SNEGSKA (reference sequence). Deletions cut 3 bases from V and 6 bases from J, with 5 bases between. CDR3 in DNA: TGCAGTGCTAGTGAGGATGGCTACACCTTC. Its translation: CSASEDGYTF.

The chain is built from TRBV7-2 and TRBJ1-5; D possibly corresponds to TRBD1 (6 bases). This CDR3 is built from 16 residues. V lost 1 base and J 2 bases, leaving 12 bases between the germline ends. Looked up from germline, CDR1 is SGHTA and CDR2 is FQGNSA. CDR3 DNA sequence: TGTGCCAGCAGCTTAGTGGCGGGGGCCCGCAATCAGCCCCAGCATTTT. It specifies CASSLVAGARNQPQHF.

This chain connects TRBV7-3 to TRBJ2-7; the match to TRBD2 covers 9 bases. V lost 2 bases, J lost 4 bases, and 15 bases stayed unmatched. Germline CDR1 is SGHTA and CDR2 is FQGTGA. The CDR3 length is 18 residues. The CDR3 region is CASSLQRGEALDFYEQYF. The CDR3 DNA reads as TGTGCCAGCAGCTTACAGCGGGGGGAGGCCTTGGATTTTTACGAGCAGTACTTC.

Details on this clonotype: At one of its ends the junction is not consistent with the germline gene, which may arise from a read error. The chain is built from TRBV12-5 and TRBJ1-6, with TRBD1 as a possible D gene (5 bases). Germline CDR1 is LGHNT and CDR2 is FRNRAP. The CDR3 length is 14 residues. DNA for the CDR3: TGCGCTAGTGGTTTGGGGGACTATAATTCACCCCTCCACTTT. Protein: CASGLGDYNSPLHF.